What follows are 29 T cell receptor beta chains derived from one specimen sequenced in a study of blood T cell repertoires in COVID-19. Here immunoSEQ multiplex PCR was the method, and the copy in TCRdb shows in-frame clones only, minus some. The data contain 200,000 to 250,000 clones, about nine tenths of them singletons. The sequenced material came from peripheral blood. The receptors were gathered from a man between 60 and 70 years old who had recovered from COVID-19.

V is TRBV27 and J is TRBJ2-1; 7 bases are a match to TRBD2. The CDR3 is 15 residues long. Germline lookup yields CDR1 MNHEY and CDR2 SMNVEV (reference sequence). Unmatched junction bases numbered 5, after V lost 6 bases and J lost 0 bases. The CDR3: CASRQAGSSYNEQFF. DNA for the CDR3: TGTGCCAGCAGACAAGCGGGGAGCTCCTACAATGAGCAGTTCTTC.

The chain recombines TRBV21-1 with TRBJ2-1; TRBD2 was called by the table and not checked on the DNA. TRBV21-1 is classified as a pseudogene. The CDR3 contains 17 residues. As DNA, the CDR3 is TGTGCCAGCAGCAAACGGAGATACCAGAGCTCCTACAATGAGCAGTTCTTC. The encoded protein is CASSKRRYQSSYNEQFF.

The CDR3 is CASSIPGGGGYNEQFF. The CDR3 bases are TGTGCCAGTAGTATTCCCGGTGGGGGGGGCTACAATGAGCAGTTCTTC. This chain connects TRBV19 to TRBJ2-1, with TRBD2 matching 7 bases. Germline values: CDR1 LNHDA, CDR2 SQIVND (reference sequence). The length of the CDR3 is 16 residues. With V trimmed by 3 bases and J by 3 bases, 8 bases remained unmatched.

The CDR3 is CASSLRQYGYTF. Written as DNA, the CDR3 is TGTGCCAGCAGTTTAAGACAGTATGGCTACACCTTC. V gene TRBV28 combines with J gene TRBJ1-2, with D possibly being TRBD1 (5 bases). The V end was cut by 2 bases, the J end by 5 bases, with 6 bases between. Germline CDR1 reads MDHEN; CDR2 reads SYDVKM. The CDR3 runs to 12 residues.

In this sample, this clone turned up once. CDR3 in DNA: TGTGCCAGCAGCTGGGGGACTTCAGATACGCAGTATTTT. Amino acids: CASSWGTSDTQYF. The chain is built from TRBV5-4 and TRBJ2-3; D is possibly TRBD2 (6 bases). CDR3 length: 13 amino acids. Between the trimmed V and J ends, which lost 3 bases and 4 bases, there was a span of 9 bases. Germline V CDR1 and CDR2: SGHNT, YYREEE (reference sequence).

In regard to this clone: Its ends do not fully match the called genes, so a read error is possible. In DNA form, the CDR3 reads TGTGCCAGCAGCGAAGATAGCGGGGGGGCTTACGAGCAGTACTTC. Its protein product is CASSEDSGGAYEQYF. The chain joins TRBV2 to TRBJ2-7; 11 bases line up with TRBD2. Germline CDR1 SNHLY, CDR2 FYNNEI. CDR3 length: 15 residues.

This clone was picked up a small number of times. The rearrangement joins TRBV19 to TRBJ1-3; D gene uncertain. In germline, CDR1 is LNHDA, CDR2 SQIVND (reference sequence). The length of the CDR3 is 14 residues. V was shortened by 5 bases and J by 0 bases, with 8 bases between the two germline ends. CDR3 sequence (DNA): TGTGCCAGTAGTGTACAGAGCTCTGGAAACACCATATATTTT. It encodes CASSVQSSGNTIYF.

The chain joins TRBV6-4 to TRBJ1-6, with no clear D. The CDR3 runs 13 residues. Germline V lookup: CDR1 MRHNA, CDR2 SNTAGT. V was trimmed by 10 bases and J by 6 bases, leaving 13 bases between them. The CDR3 protein is CATAGEGNSPLHF. Here the CDR3 DNA reads TGTGCCACCGCCGGGGAGGGTAATTCACCCCTCCACTTT.

This chain uses TRBV5-1 with TRBJ2-7, with 8 nucleotides matching TRBD1. J lost 3 bases, V lost 4 bases, and 9 bases had no gene match. The CDR3 spans 15 residues. The germline CDR1 and CDR2 sequences are SGHRS and YFSETQ. The CDR3 nucleotides read TGCGCCAGCAGCCGGACAGGGTCCTTTATCTACGAGCAGTACTTC. This codes for CASSRTGSFIYEQYF.

V is TRBV19 and J is TRBJ2-5; 9 nucleotides match TRBD2. Trimming took 5 bases from V and 4 from J; bases not matched to a gene: 11. Germline CDR1 and CDR2: LNHDA and SQIVND (reference sequence). The CDR3 sequence is 16 residues long. The CDR3 reads CASSPGGTSLGETQYF. The CDR3, as DNA: TGTGCCAGTAGTCCAGGGGGGACTAGCCTAGGAGAGACCCAGTACTTC.

The chain is built from TRBV30 and TRBJ2-4; TRBD1 agrees at 8 bases. The V gene end was trimmed by 3 bases and the J gene end by 2 bases; junction bases not matched to a gene: 9. Germline CDR1 GTSNPN, CDR2 SVGIG (reference sequence). There are 16 residues in the CDR3. Here the CDR3 reads CAWRQGVIKSKNIQYF. CDR3 nucleotide sequence: TGTGCCTGGAGACAGGGGGTTATTAAATCCAAAAACATTCAGTACTTC.

The rearrangement uses TRBV10-2 and TRBJ1-5, with 7 nucleotides matching TRBD1. Germline trimming cut 2 bases from V and 2 bases from J; bases unmatched to any gene: 3. The CDR3 is 15 residues long. Germline-derived CDR1 and CDR2 are WSHSY and SAAADI. The CDR3 region is CASSERQGGNQPQHF. CDR3 sequence (DNA): TGCGCCAGCAGTGAGAGGCAGGGGGGCAATCAGCCCCAGCATTTT.

This CDR3 reads CASSRRQIQETQYF. In nucleotides, the CDR3 is TGCGCCAGCAGCCGAAGACAGATCCAAGAGACCCAGTACTTC. This chain joins TRBV4-1 and TRBJ2-5; maybe TRBD1 (5 bases). The CDR3 loop spans 14 amino acids. Germline assignment: CDR1 MGHRA and CDR2 YSYEKL. Trimming pared 4 bases from V and 1 base from J, leaving 10 bases between.

The chain recombines TRBV2 with TRBJ1-1, with a tentative D call TRBD1 (6 bases). With 4 bases removed from V and 5 bases from J, the gap between germline ends came to 17 bases. Germline V CDR1 and CDR2: SNHLY, FYNNEI. The CDR3 length is 15 residues. CDR3 nucleotides: TGTGCCAGCAGTGTGAACTCAGGGGTCTGGACTGAAGCTTTCTTT. It encodes CASSVNSGVWTEAFF.

The chain has TRBV30 and TRBJ2-7; perhaps TRBD2 as D (5 bases). The CDR3 has 14 residues. From germline, CDR1 is GTSNPN and CDR2 SVGIG (reference sequence). V lost 2 bases and J lost 0, with 11 bases in between. The DNA of the CDR3 is TGTGCCTGGAGTCGGACTTTCAGCTCCTACGAGCAGTACTTC. Its translation is CAWSRTFSSYEQYF. Filled out from reference TRBV30 and TRBJ2-7, the complete variable domain reads SQTIHQWPATLVQPVGSPLSLECTVEGTSNPNLYWYRQAAGRGLQLLFYSVGIGQISSEVPQNLSASRPQDRQFILSSKKLLLSDSGFYLCAWSRTFSSYEQYFGPGTRLTVT.

J is TRBJ1-2 and V is TRBV19, with D hard to call. Germline V gene sequence: CDR1 LNHDA, CDR2 SQIVND (reference sequence). This CDR3 has 15 residues. Trimming shortened V by 4 bases and J by 3 bases, and 15 bases separated the two germline ends. DNA for the CDR3: TGTGCCAGTAGTAGGTTTCCGGGAATTTACTATGGCTACACCTTC. It encodes CASSRFPGIYYGYTF.

The V call is TRBV29-1, the J call TRBJ2-4; tentatively, D is TRBD1 (6 bases). The CDR3 sequence is 13 residues long. From germline, CDR1 is SQVTM and CDR2 ANQGSEA. V lost 6 bases and J lost 0, with 9 bases in between. This CDR3 reads CSVRTAAKNIQYF. Here the CDR3 DNA reads TGCAGCGTGAGGACAGCAGCCAAAAACATTCAGTACTTC. Complete variable domain (other parts from reference TRBV29-1 and TRBJ2-4): SAVISQKPSRDICQRGTSLTIQCQVDSQVTMMFWYRQQPGQSLTLIATANQGSEATYESGFVIDKFPISRPNLTFSTLTVSNMSPEDSSIYLCSVRTAAKNIQYFGAGTRLSVL.

The rearrangement joins TRBV9 to TRBJ2-7; 8 nucleotides align to TRBD1. V was pared by 2 bases and J by 1 base, with 5 bases of the junction left unmatched. The CDR3 consists of 15 residues. CDR1 is SGDLS, CDR2 YYNGEE, per germline. The DNA for the CDR3 is TGTGCCAGCAGCGTTAGTGGACAGGGATCCTACGAGCAGTACTTC. It codes for CASSVSGQGSYEQYF. Complete variable domain (other parts from reference TRBV9 and TRBJ2-7): DSGVTQTPKHLITATGQRVTLRCSPRSGDLSVYWYQQSLDQGLQFLIQYYNGEERAKGNILERFSAQQFPDLHSELNLSSLELGDSALYFCASSVSGQGSYEQYFGPGTRLTVT.

This chain uses TRBV6-5 with TRBJ1-3, with D tentatively TRBD1 (6 bases). Trimming stripped 5 bases from V and 8 bases from J, with 16 bases between. CDR3 length: 14 residues. Germline V gene sequence: CDR1 MNHEY, CDR2 SVGAGI. CDR3 nucleotides: TGTGCCAGCAGTCTCCGGGACAATAGGGACACCATATATTTT. The encoded protein is CASSLRDNRDTIYF.

J is TRBJ1-4 and V is TRBV27; 9 nucleotides agree with TRBD1. The ends lost 2 bases at V and 7 bases at J; junction bases unmatched: 8. CDR3 length: 16 amino acids. Germline loops: CDR1 MNHEY, CDR2 SMNVEV (reference sequence). CDR3: CASSLGTGRWGEKLFF. For the CDR3, the DNA is TGTGCCAGCAGTTTAGGGACAGGGAGGTGGGGTGAAAAACTGTTTTTT.

This clone turned up a few times. V and J are TRBV6-5 and TRBJ1-6, with D perhaps matching TRBD1 (6 bases). The germline V and J ends were trimmed by 8 bases and 4 bases, with 15 bases remaining between them. The CDR3 covers 15 residues. Germline CDR1 MNHEY, CDR2 SVGAGI. CDR3 in DNA: TGTGCCAGCTCTCCCGAGAGGGGGTATAATTCACCCCTCCACTTT. Translating it yields CASSPERGYNSPLHF.

The chain has TRBV6-5 and TRBJ1-1, with TRBD1 as a possible D gene (6 bases). CDR3 size: 13 residues. Trimming pared 6 bases from V and 6 bases from J, leaving 14 bases between. Germline V lookup: CDR1 MNHEY, CDR2 SVGAGI. CDR3 region: CASREGGRAEAFF. CDR3 DNA: TGTGCCAGCAGGGAGGGGGGGCGCGCTGAAGCTTTCTTT.

J is TRBJ2-1 and V is TRBV27, with D possibly matching TRBD2 (6 bases). Germline CDR1 and CDR2: MNHEY and SMNVEV (reference sequence). Trimming removed 7 bases from V and 9 bases from J, with 22 bases in between. This CDR3 region has 15 residues. The CDR3 protein is CASTQLGGLRGEQFF. DNA of the CDR3: TGTGCCAGCACCCAACTCGGGGGACTCCGGGGTGAGCAGTTCTTC.

This chain connects TRBV9 to TRBJ2-7, with 8 bases aligning to TRBD2. Germline V gene sequence: CDR1 SGDLS, CDR2 YYNGEE. There are 14 residues in the CDR3. J was trimmed by 6 bases and V by 2 bases; bases with no gene match: 7. In DNA, the CDR3 is TGTGCCAGCAGCGTTGAGGTGGCGGGAGGCGAGCAGTACTTC. It encodes CASSVEVAGGEQYF.

The chain uses TRBV10-3 and TRBJ1-5; TRBD1 matches at 7 bases. From germline, CDR1 is ENHRY and CDR2 SYGVKD. The trim removed 0 bases at V and 7 bases at J, leaving 6 bases unmatched. The CDR3 covers 15 residues. CDR3 region: CAISESPGGNQPQHF. The CDR3 DNA reads as TGTGCCATCAGTGAGTCTCCAGGGGGGAACCAGCCCCAGCATTTT.

The V call is TRBV25-1, the J call TRBJ1-2; D gene unclear. CDR3 length equals 11 residues. Germline CDR1 reads MGHDK; CDR2 reads SYGVNS. V lost 10 bases and J lost 4, with 10 bases in between. The CDR3 DNA reads TGTGCCACGTCCCGGGGCTATGGCTACACCTTC. It codes for CATSRGYGYTF.

This clone showed up just once. V usage is TRBV21-1 and J usage is TRBJ1-1. TRBV21-1 is a known pseudogene. The length of the CDR3 is 15 residues. CDR3 sequence: CASSKGLRDYTEAFF. CDR3 DNA sequence: TGTGCCAGCAGCAAAGGTTTGAGAGACTACACTGAAGCTTTCTTT.

V gene TRBV28 combines with J gene TRBJ1-3, with D possibly TRBD1 on 5 matching bases. Trimming stripped 3 bases from V and 2 bases from J, with 11 bases between. Germline V CDR1 and CDR2: MDHEN, SYDVKM. The CDR3 covers 15 residues. The CDR3 region is CASSFPRGAGNTIYF. As DNA, the CDR3 is TGTGCCAGCAGTTTCCCCCGGGGGGCTGGAAACACCATATATTTT.

The chain is built from TRBV7-8 and TRBJ1-5; 7 bases are shared with TRBD1. The CDR3 runs to 16 residues. Germline lookup yields CDR1 SGHVS and CDR2 FQNEAQ. Losses at the gene ends were 5 bases for V and 6 bases for J; bases not matched to a gene: 13. The CDR3 DNA is TGTGCCAGCAGCCTCCAAAACAGGGGCGCGGGTCAGCCCCAGCATTTT. This codes for CASSLQNRGAGQPQHF.